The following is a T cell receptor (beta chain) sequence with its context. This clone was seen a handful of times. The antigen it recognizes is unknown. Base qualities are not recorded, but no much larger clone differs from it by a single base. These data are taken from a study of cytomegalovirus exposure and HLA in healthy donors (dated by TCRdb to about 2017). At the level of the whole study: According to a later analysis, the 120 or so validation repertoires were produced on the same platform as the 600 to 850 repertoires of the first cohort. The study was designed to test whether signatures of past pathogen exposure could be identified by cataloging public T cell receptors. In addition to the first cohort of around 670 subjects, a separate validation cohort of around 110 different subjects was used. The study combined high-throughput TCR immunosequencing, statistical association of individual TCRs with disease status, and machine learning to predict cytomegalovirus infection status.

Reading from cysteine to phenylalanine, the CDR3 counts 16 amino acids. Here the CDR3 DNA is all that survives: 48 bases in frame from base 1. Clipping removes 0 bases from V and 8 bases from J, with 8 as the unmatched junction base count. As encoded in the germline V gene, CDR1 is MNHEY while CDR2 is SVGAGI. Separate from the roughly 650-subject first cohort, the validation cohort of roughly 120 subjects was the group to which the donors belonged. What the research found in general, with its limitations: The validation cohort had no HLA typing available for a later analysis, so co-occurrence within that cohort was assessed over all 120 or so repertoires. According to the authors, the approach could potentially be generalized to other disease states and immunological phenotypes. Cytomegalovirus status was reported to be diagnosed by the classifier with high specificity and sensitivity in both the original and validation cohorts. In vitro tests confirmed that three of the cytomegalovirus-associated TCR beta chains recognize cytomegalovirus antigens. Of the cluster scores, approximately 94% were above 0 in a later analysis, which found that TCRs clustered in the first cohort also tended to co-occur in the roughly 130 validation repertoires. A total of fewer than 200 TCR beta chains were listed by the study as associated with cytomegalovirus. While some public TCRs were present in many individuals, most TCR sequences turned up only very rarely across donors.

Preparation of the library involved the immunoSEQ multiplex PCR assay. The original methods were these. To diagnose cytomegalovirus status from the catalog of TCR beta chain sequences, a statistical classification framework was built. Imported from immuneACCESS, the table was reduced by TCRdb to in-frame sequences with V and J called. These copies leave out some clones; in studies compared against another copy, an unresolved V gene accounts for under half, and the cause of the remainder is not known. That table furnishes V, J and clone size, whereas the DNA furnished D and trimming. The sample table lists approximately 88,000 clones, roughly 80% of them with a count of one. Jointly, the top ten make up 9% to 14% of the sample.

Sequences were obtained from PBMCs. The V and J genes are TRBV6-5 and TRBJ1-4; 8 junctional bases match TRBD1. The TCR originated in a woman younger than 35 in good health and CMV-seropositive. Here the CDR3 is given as CASSYSLGQGGEKLFF. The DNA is TGTGCCAGCAGTTACTCGCTAGGACAGGGAGGAGAAAAACTGTTTTTT.